What follows are 7 T cell receptor beta chains derived from one specimen sequenced in a study of OX40 agonist ivuxolimab in advanced cancers. Sequenced by immunoSEQ multiplex PCR; TCRdb stores in-frame clones only, minus some. The table includes tens of thousands of clones, approximately 80% detected once. The starting material was CD4+ or CD8+ T cells sorted from blood, obtained in a trial of the OX40 agonist ivuxolimab. Receptors originate from an adult with an advanced solid tumor such as melanoma, head and neck, liver or kidney cancer.

V usage is TRBV10-3 and J usage is TRBJ1-4; D is unclear. The CDR3 is made up of 13 amino acids. Looked up from germline, CDR1 is ENHRY and CDR2 is SYGVKD. Trimming pared 4 bases from V and 4 bases from J, leaving 7 bases between. The CDR3 DNA is TGTGCCATCAGTGGCGCCGTTAATGAAAAACTGTTTTTT. Encoded protein: CAISGAVNEKLFF.

The V call is TRBV10-3, the J call TRBJ2-1, with D tentatively TRBD1 (6 bases). V was cut by 2 bases and J by 10 bases, with 15 bases left in between. Germline-derived CDR1 and CDR2 are ENHRY and SYGVKD. This CDR3 spans 14 amino acids. CDR3 DNA sequence: TGTGCCATCAGTGAGCAGGGGCTATCGGTGGAGCAGTTCTTC. Protein: CAISEQGLSVEQFF.

The genes are TRBV19 and TRBJ1-2; the D gene is possibly TRBD1 (5 bases). Germline V gene sequence: CDR1 LNHDA, CDR2 SQIVND (reference sequence). V was shortened by 1 base and J by 5 bases, with 11 bases between the two germline ends. The CDR3 runs to 14 residues. CDR3 amino acids: CASSIARVGYGYTF. CDR3 DNA: TGTGCCAGTAGTATAGCCAGGGTGGGGTATGGCTACACCTTC.

The CDR3 loop is CASSKRTVFSYEQYF. The CDR3, as DNA: TGTGCCAGCAGCAAAAGGACAGTCTTCTCCTACGAGCAGTACTTC. This chain uses TRBV21-1 with TRBJ2-5; whether TRBD1, the table's D call, matches the DNA was not checked. TRBJ2-7 explains the end of the DNA better; the J call may be wrong. TRBV21-1 is a documented pseudogene. The CDR3 contains 15 residues.

The rearrangement joins TRBV7-9 to TRBJ1-2; unclear D gene. V was clipped by 1 base and J by 5 bases, with 17 bases between them. The CDR3 totals 16 residues. CDR1 is SEHNR, CDR2 FQNEAQ, per germline (reference sequence). The CDR3 reads CASSLGDGRRSYGYTF. CDR3 DNA sequence: TGTGCCAGCAGCTTAGGAGACGGGAGGCGGTCGTATGGCTACACCTTC. The complete variable domain, with remaining parts taken from reference TRBV7-9 and TRBJ1-2, reads DTGVSQNPRHKITKRGQNVTFRCDPISEHNRLYWYRQTLGQGPEFLTYFQNEAQLEKSRLLSDRFSAERPKGSFSTLEIQRTEQGDSAMYLCASSLGDGRRSYGYTFGSGTRLTVV.

V and J are TRBV7-6 and TRBJ2-3, with D perhaps matching TRBD2 (6 bases). V was cut by 4 bases and J by 2 bases, with 16 bases left in between. The CDR3 contains 16 residues. The germline V gene has CDR1 SGHVS and CDR2 FNYEAQ. The CDR3 reads CASSSGLPLYTDTQYF. In nucleotides, the CDR3 is TGTGCCAGCAGCTCTGGACTACCTTTGTACACAGATACGCAGTATTTT.

This chain uses TRBV5-1 with TRBJ2-3; D is possibly TRBD2 (6 bases). V lost 0 bases, J lost 1 base, and 12 bases lay in between. Germline lookup yields CDR1 SGHRS and CDR2 YFSETQ. The CDR3 is 16 residues long. The CDR3 DNA reads as TGCGCCAGCAGCTTGGCCCCGGCTAGCGGCACAGATACGCAGTATTTT. The encoded protein is CASSLAPASGTDTQYF.